The 26 T cell receptor beta chains given below trace back to one sample, sequenced in a study of monozygotic twins with inflammatory bowel disease. TCRdb re-called the 5' RACE reads and shows each CDR3 protein once, DNA omitted. Its table records about 160,000 distinct CDR3 sequences. Material: blood. All receptors derive from a human donor with ulcerative colitis or Crohn's disease, or a healthy co-twin of an affected twin (not recorded which).

This chain's CDR3 is CAISDRLEKETQYF. This chain uses TRBV10-3 with TRBJ2-5. There are 14 residues in the CDR3. Germline V gene lookup returns CDR1 ENHRY and CDR2 SYGVKD.

V is TRBV7-2 and J is TRBJ1-2. There are 13 residues in the CDR3. CDR1 is SGHTA, CDR2 FQGNSA, per germline. CDR3 protein: CASSLYGDYGYTF.

The chain combines TRBV18 with TRBJ1-5; checking the TCRdb D call of TRBD1 is not possible without DNA. The CDR3 totals 16 residues. Germline CDR1 and CDR2: KGHSH and LQKENI. CDR3 sequence reads: CASSPLTGFSNQPQHF.

This chain uses TRBV18 with TRBJ2-7; with no DNA, the TCRdb D assignment of TRBD1 cannot be verified. Germline V gene lookup returns CDR1 KGHSH and CDR2 LQKENI. This CDR3 has 14 amino acids. The CDR3 sequence: CASSRGGNPYEQYF.

CDR3 sequence: CAISGTSGGWNEQFF. The V gene is TRBV10-3, the J gene TRBJ2-1; TCRdb picks TRBD2, but there is no DNA to check that call. Germline CDR1 ENHRY, CDR2 SYGVKD. This CDR3 region has 15 residues.

The rearrangement uses TRBV11-1 and TRBJ2-1; TCRdb lists TRBD2, though no DNA is available to test this call. The germline V gene has CDR1 SGHAT and CDR2 FQDESV (reference sequence). This CDR3 spans 15 amino acids. CDR3 in amino acids: CASSHGLVLSNEQFF. The full variable domain, with the rest looked up from reference TRBV11-1 and TRBJ2-1, is EAEVAQSPRYKITEKSQAVAFWCDPISGHATLYWYRQILGQGPELLVQFQDESVVDDSQLPKDRFSAERLKGVDSTLKIQPAELGDSAMYLCASSHGLVLSNEQFFGPGTRLTVL.

V and J are TRBV7-6 and TRBJ2-7; with no DNA, the TCRdb D assignment of TRBD2 cannot be verified. Germline V CDR1 and CDR2: SGHVS, FNYEAQ. The CDR3 consists of 15 residues. Here the CDR3 reads CASSLESSGIYEQYF.

The chain is built from TRBV5-1 and TRBJ2-3; TCRdb lists TRBD2, though no DNA is available to test this call. The CDR3 is 18 residues long. In germline, CDR1 is SGHRS, CDR2 YFSETQ. CDR3 in amino acids: CASSSLAGDTFRTDTQYF.

V and J are TRBV6-1 and TRBJ1-1; TCRdb indicates TRBD1, and absent DNA this call remains unverified. The V gene's germline CDR1 is MNHNS and CDR2 SASEGT. The CDR3 sequence is 14 residues long. CDR3 residues: CASRPLDRGREAFF.

The genes are TRBV7-6 and TRBJ2-1; TCRdb names TRBD1, which stays unverified in the absence of DNA. Germline CDR1 and CDR2: SGHVS and FNYEAQ. The CDR3 loop spans 14 amino acids. The CDR3 here is CASSFSQAYNEQFF. Full variable domain (outside the CDR3, taken from reference TRBV7-6 and TRBJ2-1): GAGVSQSPRYKVTKRGQDVALRCDPISGHVSLYWYRQALGQGPEFLTYFNYEAQQDKSGLPNDRFSAERPEGSISTLTIQRTEQRDSAMYRCASSFSQAYNEQFFGPGTRLTVL.

This sequence joins TRBV12-3 or TRBV12-4 and TRBJ2-7; TCRdb's assignment of TRBD1 cannot be checked, as there is no DNA. The CDR3 contains 16 residues. The CDR3 region is CASSPATGTKTYEQYF.

The CDR3 here is CASSLALGSEAFF. This chain connects TRBV7-9 to TRBJ1-1. The CDR3 loop spans 13 amino acids. Germline values: CDR1 SEHNR, CDR2 FQNEAQ (reference sequence).

The V call is TRBV15, the J call TRBJ2-1. Germline V lookup: CDR1 LNHNV, CDR2 YYDKDF (reference sequence). The CDR3 covers 16 residues. CDR3 amino acids: CATSTLAGSSYNEQFF.

The J gene is TRBJ1-1, the V gene TRBV20-1. This CDR3 comprises 13 residues. CDR1 is DFQATT and CDR2 is SNEGSKA in the germline V gene (reference sequence). The CDR3 protein is CSARTNMNTEAFF.

The CDR3 reads CASSPTGLAGYNEQFF. The V gene is TRBV7-9, the J gene TRBJ2-1; TCRdb returns TRBD2, unconfirmable since there is no DNA. This CDR3 has 16 amino acids. Germline values: CDR1 SEHNR, CDR2 FQNEAQ (reference sequence).

CDR3 residues: CASSQVRRDRGPRDQPQHF. The chain couples TRBV4-2 to TRBJ1-5; with no DNA, the TCRdb D assignment of TRBD1 cannot be verified. The CDR3 totals 19 residues. Per the germline V gene, CDR1 is LGHNA and CDR2 is YNFKEQ.

This sequence joins TRBV27 and TRBJ2-3; TCRdb selects TRBD2, and the lack of DNA leaves this call unchecked. CDR1 and CDR2 (germline): MNHEY, SMNVEV (reference sequence). The CDR3 loop spans 16 amino acids. The CDR3 spells CASSLAGGGGRDTQYF.

The genes are TRBV5-4 and TRBJ1-2; the TCRdb D gene call, TRBD1, has no DNA to confirm it. From germline, CDR1 is SGHNT and CDR2 YYREEE (reference sequence). The CDR3 totals 15 residues. CDR3: CASSGSSGGSYGYTF.

The CDR3 protein is CASSSLGQGGGEKLFF. The chain has TRBV5-1 and TRBJ1-4; the D call of TRBD1 rests on TCRdb alone, since no DNA is present to check it. Per the germline V gene, CDR1 is SGHRS and CDR2 is YFSETQ. The CDR3 is made up of 16 amino acids.

The chain joins TRBV20-1 to TRBJ2-1; absent DNA, TCRdb's TRBD2 call cannot be checked. The CDR3 has 18 residues. Germline V CDR1 and CDR2: DFQATT, SNEGSKA (reference sequence). CDR3: CSADLGLAGGRIYNEQFF.

This rearrangement joins TRBV7-2 to TRBJ2-7; the D call from TCRdb, TRBD2, cannot be confirmed without DNA. The CDR3 totals 15 residues. Germline CDR1 SGHTA, CDR2 FQGNSA. CDR3 sequence: CASSLVAVYSYEQYF. Filled out from reference TRBV7-2 and TRBJ2-7, the complete variable domain reads GAGVSQSPSNKVTEKGKDVELRCDPISGHTALYWYRQSLGQGLEFLIYFQGNSAPDKSGLPSDRFSAERTGGSVSTLTIQRTQQEDSAVYLCASSLVAVYSYEQYFGPGTRLTVT.

The chain carries TRBV5-1 and TRBJ2-2; TCRdb's D gene call, TRBD1, goes unchecked for lack of DNA. CDR3 length equals 15 residues. Germline V CDR1 and CDR2: SGHRS, YFSETQ. Here the CDR3 reads CASSRDSRGTGELFF.

This chain connects TRBV5-1 to TRBJ2-7; TCRdb outputs TRBD1, but without DNA this stays unchecked. Per the germline V gene, CDR1 is SGHRS and CDR2 is YFSETQ. CDR3 length: 12 residues. The CDR3 loop reads CASSFGTAPSYF.

The chain links TRBV5-1 to TRBJ2-7; TCRdb picks TRBD2, but there is no DNA to check that call. The germline CDR1 and CDR2 sequences are SGHRS and YFSETQ. This CDR3 has 15 residues. CDR3 sequence reads: CASSLNLAGFYEQYF.

This rearrangement joins TRBV20-1 to TRBJ2-3; the TRBD2 assignment by TCRdb is unverifiable without DNA. The CDR3 is 16 amino acids. Per germline, CDR1 DFQATT and CDR2 SNEGSKA (reference sequence). CDR3 residues: CSAPPPLAGLGDTQYF.

The chain combines TRBV2 with TRBJ1-2; the D call of TRBD1 rests on TCRdb alone, since no DNA is present to check it. Germline V lookup: CDR1 SNHLY, CDR2 FYNNEI. The CDR3 is made up of 14 amino acids. The CDR3 is CASSEVGGDYGYTF.